Listed below are T cell receptor beta chains from one sample, sequenced in a study of T cell responses to AZD1222 COVID-19 vaccine. Generated by immunoSEQ multiplex PCR, the TCRdb table keeps only in-frame clones and is missing some. This table has 90,000 to 130,000 clones, 84% appearing once. The specimen comprised peripheral blood, sampled on day 0 of AZD1222 vaccination. These receptors all come from an adult in good health. Both conserved end residues are part of each CDR3. The D gene is left open where the match is weak. Clone size is stated in some rows and not others, as once, few, many or a class when expanded.

V,D,J,size,CDR3,DNA
TRBV20-1,-,TRBJ1-6,once,CSASLGNWRSPLHF,TGCAGTGCTAGTTTGGGGAATTGGCGCTCACCCCTCCACTTT
TRBV28,-,TRBJ1-5,once,CASRPWGARSNQPQHF,TGTGCCAGCAGGCCGTGGGGGGCGCGGAGCAATCAGCCCCAGCATTTT
TRBV19,-,TRBJ1-6,-,CASSKRRHNSPLHF,TGTGCCAGTAGTAAGCGCAGACACAATTCACCCCTCCACTTT
TRBV4-1,-,TRBJ2-7,-,CASSQEGNSDTLSYEQYF,TGCGCCAGCAGCCAAGAAGGGAATTCGGACACTCTCTCCTACGAGCAGTACTTC
TRBV10-1,-,TRBJ2-7,-,CASGCYEQYF,TGCGCCAGCGGTTGCTACGAGCAGTACTTC
TRBV11-2,-,TRBJ1-1,-,CASTGRPENTEAFF,TGTGCCAGCACCGGTCGACCGGAGAACACTGAAGCTTTCTTT
TRBV5-5,-,TRBJ1-5,-,CASSLGVGSNQPQHF,TGTGCCAGCAGCTTGGGGGTCGGTAGCAATCAGCCCCAGCATTTT
TRBV2,-,TRBJ1-3,-,CASSGAGNTIYF,TGTGCCAGCTCCGGGGCTGGAAACACCATATATTTT
TRBV11-2,-,TRBJ2-7,-,CASSLSWGTPYEQYF,TGTGCCAGCAGCTTAAGTTGGGGGACCCCCTACGAGCAGTACTTC
TRBV7-3,TRBD1,TRBJ1-2,-,CASSSRQGYYTF,TGTGCCAGCAGCTCAAGACAGGGTTACTACACCTTC
TRBV27,TRBD2,TRBJ2-2,-,CASKLLAGGTTGELFF,TGTGCCAGCAAATTATTAGCGGGAGGGACCACCGGGGAGCTGTTTTTT
TRBV19,-,TRBJ1-2,-,CASSQFSYGYTF,TGTGCCAGTAGTCAGTTTAGCTATGGCTACACCTTC
TRBV7-2,-,TRBJ2-7,-,CASSLGGRRDEQYF,TGTGCCAGCAGCTTAGGGGGGAGGAGGGACGAGCAGTACTTC
TRBV6-1,-,TRBJ1-1,-,CASSDFRENTEAFF,TGTGCCAGCAGTGATTTCCGGGAGAACACTGAAGCTTTCTTT
TRBV11-3,-,TRBJ2-7,-,CASSRKTQGLVYF,TGTGCCAGCAGCCGAAAGACTCAAGGGTTAGTTTACTTC
TRBV4-3,-,TRBJ2-1,-,CASSPNLRGLDNEQFF,TGCGCCAGCAGCCCTAATCTCCGGGGGCTAGACAATGAGCAGTTCTTC
TRBV30,-,TRBJ1-4,-,CACPSQLGEKLFF,TGTGCCTGCCCCAGCCAGCTTGGTGAAAAACTGTTTTTT